The 21 T cell receptor beta chains below all came from one sample that was sequenced in a study of blood T cell repertoires in COVID-19. Repertoires were generated with immunoSEQ multiplex PCR, while TCRdb's copy carries only in-frame clones and drops some. The sample holds 150,000 to 200,000 clones; 86% are singletons and the top ten take roughly 8.7%. The sample comprised PBMCs or T cells enriched from blood (not recorded which). The origin of the receptors is a woman aged 25 to 45 who had recovered from COVID-19.

The J gene is TRBJ1-4, the V gene TRBV14, with 7 bases lining up with TRBD1. CDR3 size: 15 residues. V gave up 4 bases and J gave up 7 bases; unmatched junction bases: 9. Looked up from germline, CDR1 is SGHDN and CDR2 is FVKESK. The CDR3 spells CASSRGTVAAEKLFF. Here the CDR3 DNA reads TGTGCCAGCAGCCGGGGGACAGTTGCGGCTGAAAAACTGTTTTTT.

This sequence joins TRBV19 and TRBJ1-2; D gene unclear. This CDR3 contains 10 residues. Looked up from germline, CDR1 is LNHDA and CDR2 is SQIVND (reference sequence). Trimming removed 10 bases from V and 2 bases from J, with 5 bases in between. This chain's CDR3 is CAKRNYGYTF. Written as DNA, the CDR3 is TGTGCCAAGAGAAACTATGGCTACACCTTC.

The J gene is TRBJ2-7, the V gene TRBV14, with D unclear. The V and J ends lost 1 base and 7 bases respectively, with 5 bases between them. This CDR3 is built from 11 residues. Germline CDR1 and CDR2: SGHDN and FVKESK. The CDR3 bases are TGTGCCAGCAGCCAAGTCCTGGAGCAGTACTTC. This translates into CASSQVLEQYF.

The chain uses TRBV27 and TRBJ2-5; unclear D gene. The V gene lost 5 bases and the J gene lost 0 bases, with 13 bases spanning the gap. The CDR3 spans 15 residues. Germline CDR1 reads MNHEY; CDR2 reads SMNVEV (reference sequence). In DNA, the CDR3 is TGTGCCAGCAGTAATGGGCAGGCCCACCAAGAGACCCAGTACTTC. This codes for CASSNGQAHQETQYF.

CDR3 region: CASLDRVSDNQPQHF. The CDR3, as DNA: TGTGCCAGCCTGGACAGGGTTAGTGACAATCAGCCCCAGCATTTT. This sequence joins TRBV19 and TRBJ1-5, with 8 bases lining up with TRBD1. The CDR3 length is 15 residues. Germline V gene data show CDR1 as LNHDA and CDR2 as SQIVND (reference sequence). The V segment lost 9 bases and the J segment 3 bases; nucleotides outside the gene matches: 10.

This clone was observed a few times. The chain has TRBV15 and TRBJ2-3, with a tentative D call TRBD2 (7 bases). Germline CDR1 reads LNHNV; CDR2 reads YYDKDF (reference sequence). V was shortened by 3 bases and J by 1 base, with 11 bases between the two germline ends. CDR3 length: 15 amino acids. The CDR3 DNA reads as TGTGCCACCAGCAGCAAAGGGGGGGGCACAGATACGCAGTATTTT. Translation: CATSSKGGGTDTQYF.

This chain links TRBV5-5 with TRBJ2-4; no reliable D call. Germline loops: CDR1 SGHKS, CDR2 YYEKEE (reference sequence). Trimming left V 4 bases short and J 8 bases short, with 10 bases between. CDR3 length: 12 residues. CDR3 loop: CASSKLIDIQYF. The CDR3, as DNA: TGTGCCAGCAGCAAGCTTATAGACATTCAGTACTTC. Using reference TRBV5-5 and TRBJ2-4 for the parts outside the CDR3, the full variable domain is DAGVTQSPTHLIKTRGQQVTLRCSPISGHKSVSWYQQVLGQGPQFIFQYYEKEERGRGNFPDRFSARQFPNYSSELNVNALLLGDSALYLCASSKLIDIQYFGAGTRLSVL.

This clone has a single count. The CDR3 protein is CASSFSGGEKLFF. Here the CDR3 DNA reads TGTGCCAGCAGTTTCTCCGGGGGTGAAAAACTGTTTTTT. This chain uses TRBV27 with TRBJ1-4, with D possibly matching TRBD1 (5 bases). This CDR3 has 13 residues. The V end was cut by 3 bases, the J end by 7 bases, with 9 bases between. Germline lookup yields CDR1 MNHEY and CDR2 SMNVEV (reference sequence).

The gene calls are TRBV18 and TRBJ2-7; TRBD1 matches at 7 bases. Germline-derived CDR1 and CDR2 are KGHSH and LQKENI. The V segment lost 3 bases and the J segment 4 bases; nucleotides outside the gene matches: 6. The CDR3 is 14 residues long. The CDR3 region is CASSPLGQKYEQYF. Written as DNA, the CDR3 is TGTGCCAGCTCACCTCTGGGACAGAAGTACGAGCAGTACTTC.

The chain carries TRBV19 and TRBJ1-5, with a tentative D call TRBD1 (6 bases). From germline, CDR1 is LNHDA and CDR2 SQIVND (reference sequence). This CDR3 comprises 15 residues. V lost 4 bases and J lost 0, with 10 bases in between. As DNA, the CDR3 is TGTGCCAGTAGTAGACAGGTATATAGCAATCAGCCCCAGCATTTT. This gives the protein CASSRQVYSNQPQHF.

The genes are TRBV27 and TRBJ2-3, with 9 bases identical to TRBD2. CDR1 and CDR2 from the germline V gene are MNHEY and SMNVEV (reference sequence). This CDR3 contains 15 residues. J was trimmed by 3 bases and V by 8 bases; bases with no gene match: 9. The CDR3 coding sequence is TGTGCCAGCTCCCTGGATAGCGGGAGAACAGATACGCAGTATTTT. Translation: CASSLDSGRTDTQYF.

The V call is TRBV20-1, the J call TRBJ2-1; weak D call: TRBD2 (7 bases). Trimming removed 1 base at V and 13 bases at J, with 11 bases between. The length of the CDR3 is 11 residues. CDR1 DFQATT and CDR2 SNEGSKA come from the germline V gene (reference sequence). DNA of the CDR3: TGCAGTGCTAGAGGGGGAGGGGGTCAGTTCTTC. Residues: CSARGGGGQFF.

V gene TRBV7-2 combines with J gene TRBJ2-7; 7 bases are shared with TRBD1. Germline-derived CDR1 and CDR2 are SGHTA and FQGNSA. V shed 5 bases, J shed 2 bases, and the junction held 12 bases outside the gene matches. The CDR3 has 16 residues. This chain's CDR3 is CASSAVGQLGAYEQYF. CDR3 sequence (DNA): TGTGCCAGCAGCGCGGTGGGACAGTTGGGCGCCTACGAGCAGTACTTC.

The chain couples TRBV11-3 to TRBJ2-3; TRBD2 aligns across 9 bases. Trimming took 3 bases from V and 10 from J; bases not matched to a gene: 5. Germline V gives CDR1 SGHNT, CDR2 YENEEA. The CDR3 covers 13 residues. The CDR3 DNA reads TGTGCCAGCAGCTTCTTAGCGGGAGCGGCGCAGTATTTT. It codes for CASSFLAGAAQYF.

The chain uses TRBV9 and TRBJ1-3, with 9 positions matching TRBD1. Germline V gene sequence: CDR1 SGDLS, CDR2 YYNGEE. The CDR3 loop spans 16 amino acids. The junction had 10 bases not matched to a gene; V was cut back by 2 bases and J by 7 bases. The CDR3 sequence is CASSVLGGTGRNTIYF. The CDR3 region has the DNA TGTGCCAGCAGCGTCCTGGGCGGGACAGGGCGGAACACCATATATTTT. The entire variable domain, with the rest obtained from reference TRBV9 and TRBJ1-3, is as follows: DSGVTQTPKHLITATGQRVTLRCSPRSGDLSVYWYQQSLDQGLQFLIQYYNGEERAKGNILERFSAQQFPDLHSELNLSSLELGDSALYFCASSVLGGTGRNTIYFGEGSWLTVV.

In this sample, this clone turned up a few times. The sample holds other DNA sequences that translate to the same CDR3. The chain has TRBV4-1 and TRBJ2-7, with 9 bases aligning to TRBD2. V lost 1 base and J lost 3; bases outside the gene matches: 1. Per germline, CDR1 MGHRA and CDR2 YSYEKL. The CDR3 is 14 residues long. CDR3 nucleotides: TGCGCCAGCAGCCAAGGTAGCGGGAGCTACGAGCAGTACTTC. As protein: CASSQGSGSYEQYF.

V is TRBV5-1 and J is TRBJ1-2; weak D call: TRBD1 (5 bases). V was cut by 0 bases and J by 4 bases, with 19 bases left in between. The CDR3 runs 17 residues. Germline V CDR1 and CDR2: SGHRS, YFSETQ. CDR3 bases: TGCGCCAGCAGCTTGGCCTTAGATGGGGCTAAGGTCTATGGCTACACCTTC. It is translated as CASSLALDGAKVYGYTF.

The rearrangement uses TRBV5-6 and TRBJ2-3, with 8 bases identical to TRBD2. The CDR3 is 15 residues long. Trimming cost V 2 bases and J 6 bases; bases outside gene matches: 8. CDR1 is SGHDT and CDR2 is YYEEEE in the germline V gene. For the CDR3, the DNA is TGTGCCAGCAGCTTTGTTGCGGGAGGACCCGATACGCAGTATTTT. Residues: CASSFVAGGPDTQYF.

This clone has only one observation. The chain employs TRBV10-3 and TRBJ2-7; D is undetermined. CDR3 size: 12 residues. V lost 11 bases and J lost 4, with 15 bases in between. CDR1 is ENHRY and CDR2 is SYGVKD in the germline V gene. The CDR3 loop is CASRRELYEQYF. Written as DNA, the CDR3 is TGTGCCTCCCGCCGCGAACTTTACGAGCAGTACTTC.

In its sample, this clone was seen a few times. The chain carries TRBV9 and TRBJ2-7; D is perhaps TRBD2 (6 bases). Trimming removed 0 bases from V and 2 bases from J, with 12 bases in between. The CDR3 covers 15 residues. Germline V lookup: CDR1 SGDLS, CDR2 YYNGEE. The chain's CDR3 is CASSVGGEDAYEQYF. The CDR3, as DNA: TGTGCCAGCAGCGTAGGGGGGGAGGATGCCTACGAGCAGTACTTC.

The chain employs TRBV5-1 and TRBJ1-1, with TRBD1 identical over 12 bases. The CDR3 extends over 16 amino acids. With V trimmed by 3 bases and J by 0 bases, 3 bases remained unmatched. CDR1 and CDR2 from the germline V gene are SGHRS and YFSETQ. CDR3 residues: CASSWGTGGMNTEAFF. As DNA, the CDR3 is TGCGCCAGCAGCTGGGGGACAGGGGGCATGAACACTGAAGCTTTCTTT.